This passage covers 22 T cell receptor beta chains from one sample sequenced in a study of blood T cells in healthy people across ages. A second PCR of about 6 to 11 cycles used a sample-barcoded 5' primer and a J-beta primer mix. TCRdb itself ran the 5' RACE reads through MiXCR, one entry per CDR3 protein. The profile covers around 1,800,000 distinct CDR3 sequences, with approximately 39% appearing a single time and roughly 23% taken by the ten largest. Sequencing used blood. The receptor source for this set is a human donor in good health.

This clonotype has a handful of counts. The gene calls are TRBV6-2 or TRBV6-3 and TRBJ2-7; D is undetermined. V lost 8 bases and J 4 bases, leaving 15 bases between the germline ends. This CDR3 spans 13 amino acids. Germline loops: CDR1 MNHEY, CDR2 SVGEGT. The CDR3 DNA is TGTGCCAGCGGAATTAACAGCTTTTACGAGCAGTACTTC. It codes for CASGINSFYEQYF.

The genes are TRBV10-3 and TRBJ1-6; tentative D call: TRBD1 (6 bases). The CDR3 is 15 residues long. The V end lost 5 bases, the J end lost 8 bases, and 16 bases lay between the germline ends. Per germline, CDR1 ENHRY and CDR2 SYGVKD. The CDR3 sequence is CAISSRGGGDSPLHF. CDR3 coding DNA: TGTGCCATCAGTTCCCGGGGGGGCGGGGATTCACCCCTCCACTTT.

The chain links TRBV7-2 to TRBJ1-2; 8 nucleotides line up with TRBD1. The V gene's germline CDR1 is SGHTA and CDR2 FQGNSA. The CDR3 has 14 residues. Unmatched junction bases numbered 3, after V lost 2 bases and J lost 4 bases. CDR3 amino acids: CASSLTTGVYGYTF. CDR3 in DNA: TGTGCCAGCAGCTTAACGACAGGGGTCTATGGCTACACCTTC. The variable domain in full, with the rest retrieved from reference TRBV7-2 and TRBJ1-2, is GAGVSQSPSNKVTEKGKDVELRCDPISGHTALYWYRQSLGQGLEFLIYFQGNSAPDKSGLPSDRFSAERTGGSVSTLTIQRTQQEDSAVYLCASSLTTGVYGYTFGSGTRLTVV.

V gene TRBV6-6 combines with J gene TRBJ1-2; no clear D gene. The CDR3 runs 13 residues. The germline V and J ends were trimmed by 2 bases and 5 bases, with 9 bases remaining between them. CDR1 MNHNY and CDR2 SVGAGI come from the germline V gene (reference sequence). This CDR3 reads CASSYDVPYGYTF. The CDR3 DNA sequence: TGTGCCAGCAGTTACGATGTCCCTTATGGCTACACCTTC.

The chain employs TRBV12-3 or TRBV12-4 and TRBJ2-7; 7 positions agree with TRBD2. The CDR3 has 14 residues. V lost 6 bases to trimming and J lost 2 bases; unmatched junction nucleotides: 7. CDR3 DNA: TGTGCCAGCAGCCATAAACGGGGGGCCTACGAGCAGTACTTC. This encodes CASSHKRGAYEQYF.

This chain's CDR3 is CASSLVPISSGANVLTF. DNA for the CDR3: TGTGCCAGCAGTTTAGTACCTATAAGCTCTGGGGCCAACGTCCTGACTTTC. J is TRBJ2-6 and V is TRBV27, with no clear D. The germline gives CDR1 MNHEY, CDR2 SMNVEV (reference sequence). The CDR3 totals 17 residues. Trimming left V 2 bases short and J 0 bases short, with 11 bases between.

The J gene is TRBJ2-5, the V gene TRBV19; no firm D call. This CDR3 is built from 11 residues. The V gene lost 9 bases and the J gene lost 7 bases, with 12 bases spanning the gap. Germline V gene lookup returns CDR1 LNHDA and CDR2 SQIVND (reference sequence). CDR3 DNA: TGTGCCAGCGTGGGTCTGGGGACCCAGTACTTC. Translated: CASVGLGTQYF.

As concerns this clonotype: A much larger clone differs from this one at a single base, so this may be a read error. J is TRBJ1-4 and V is TRBV7-6; weak D call: TRBD1 (5 bases). The CDR3 is 14 amino acids. With 4 bases removed from V and 6 bases from J, the gap between germline ends came to 12 bases. CDR1 is SGHVS and CDR2 is FNYEAQ in the germline V gene. CDR3 in DNA: TGTGCCAGCAGCTGCGGGGCAGGTGATGAAAAACTGTTTTTT. This translates into CASSCGAGDEKLFF.

The chain joins TRBV5-1 to TRBJ2-1, with D perhaps assigned TRBD1 or TRBD2 (5 bases each). The CDR3 totals 15 residues. Trimming cost V 0 bases and J 8 bases, with 15 bases left between them. Germline CDR1 reads SGHRS; CDR2 reads YFSETQ. CDR3 sequence: CASSLGERMGDEQFF. CDR3 in DNA: TGCGCCAGCAGCTTGGGTGAGCGGATGGGGGATGAGCAGTTCTTC.

In the case of this clonotype: Since no conserved phenylalanine or tryptophan closes the CDR3, a read error is the likely cause. V and J are TRBV7-2 and TRBJ1-5; weak D call: TRBD1 (6 bases). The CDR3 sequence is 15 residues long. Per germline, CDR1 SGHTA and CDR2 FQGNSA. With 5 bases removed from V and 2 bases from J, the gap between germline ends came to 13 bases. The CDR3 spells CASSPGQRGNQPQHC. CDR3 coding DNA: TGTGCCAGCAGCCCAGGACAGAGGGGCAATCAGCCCCAGCATTGT.

This clonotype appeared a single time. V is TRBV28 and J is TRBJ2-1; 8 bases agree with TRBD1. Germline V gene sequence: CDR1 MDHEN, CDR2 SYDVKM. V lost 7 bases, J lost 12 bases, and 26 bases stayed unmatched. The CDR3 contains 18 residues. Written as DNA, the CDR3 is TGTGCCAGCACCTCTTGGACAGGGAGTGGTTCATCGGCGCTTGGGCAGTTCTTC. This gives the protein CASTSWTGSGSSALGQFF.

This clonotype showed up just a few times. The CDR3 here is CATSDAQQGDTF. In DNA form, the CDR3 reads TGTGCCACCAGTGATGCGCAACAGGGAGACACCTTC. The V and J genes are TRBV24-1 and TRBJ1-2; D might be TRBD1 (6 bases). Trimming cost V 3 bases and J 12 bases, with 13 bases left between them. The CDR3 has 12 amino acids. The germline V gene encodes CDR1 KGHDR and CDR2 SFDVKD.

The genes are TRBV4-2 and TRBJ2-7; maybe TRBD2 (5 bases). Trimming stripped 0 bases from V and 4 bases from J, with 16 bases between. The CDR3 is made up of 16 amino acids. Germline CDR1 and CDR2: LGHNA and YNFKEQ. CDR3 residues: CASSQDHEARRYEQYF. CDR3 coding DNA: TGTGCCAGCAGCCAAGATCATGAGGCGAGGAGGTACGAGCAGTACTTC.

The V and J genes are TRBV11-2 and TRBJ2-6; 7 nucleotides align to TRBD1. The CDR3 contains 19 residues. Germline values: CDR1 SGHAT, CDR2 FQNNGV. Trimming removed 2 bases from V and 0 bases from J; junction bases left unmatched: 10. CDR3 sequence reads: CASSLRGPDRFSGANVLTF. CDR3 nucleotides: TGTGCCAGCAGCTTAAGGGGACCGGACAGGTTCTCTGGGGCCAACGTCCTGACTTTC. Combining the CDR3 with reference TRBV11-2 and TRBJ2-6 gives the whole variable domain EAGVAQSPRYKIIEKRQSVAFWCNPISGHATLYWYQQILGQGPKLLIQFQNNGVVDDSQLPKDRFSAERLKGVDSTLKIQPAKLEDSAVYLCASSLRGPDRFSGANVLTFGAGSRLTVL.

The chain carries TRBV30 and TRBJ1-4; D is unresolved. Looked up from germline, CDR1 is GTSNPN and CDR2 is SVGIG (reference sequence). The germline V and J ends were trimmed by 0 bases and 8 bases, with 13 bases remaining between them. The CDR3 sequence is 14 residues long. CDR3 protein: CAWSVLPGGEKLFF. The DNA for the CDR3 is TGTGCCTGGAGTGTCTTACCCGGAGGGGAAAAACTGTTTTTT.

CDR3 loop: CASSATGGQETQYF. Here the CDR3 DNA reads TGTGCCAGCAGCGCGACAGGGGGTCAAGAGACCCAGTACTTC. The J gene is TRBJ2-5, the V gene TRBV9; 9 nucleotides match TRBD1. Germline CDR1 is SGDLS and CDR2 is YYNGEE. Unmatched junction bases numbered 2, after V lost 3 bases and J lost 2 bases. The CDR3 spans 14 residues.

V usage is TRBV12-3 or TRBV12-4 and J usage is TRBJ2-1, with D tentatively TRBD2 (6 bases). The CDR3 contains 16 residues. Trimming left V 3 bases short and J 3 bases short, with 15 bases between. The CDR3 sequence: CASSLAGQPLYNEQFF. The CDR3 DNA is TGTGCCAGCAGTTTGGCGGGGCAGCCACTCTACAATGAGCAGTTCTTC.

CDR3 protein: CATSDPSAGARVTQYF. CDR3 nucleotides: TGTGCCACCAGTGACCCCTCAGCGGGGGCCAGGGTGACCCAGTACTTC. V is TRBV24-1 and J is TRBJ2-5; 8 positions agree with TRBD2. CDR1 is KGHDR and CDR2 is SFDVKD in the germline V gene. V shed 4 bases and J 7 bases; nucleotides not matched to a gene: 13. The CDR3 spans 16 residues.

This clonotype was seen more than once but under ten times. The J gene is TRBJ1-6, the V gene TRBV5-1; D is undetermined. The CDR3 is 14 amino acids. Between the trimmed V and J ends, which lost 0 bases and 7 bases, there was a span of 8 bases. Germline V gives CDR1 SGHRS, CDR2 YFSETQ. CDR3: CASSLAIRNSPLHF. In DNA form, the CDR3 reads TGCGCCAGCAGCTTGGCAATCAGAAATTCACCCCTCCACTTT. Looking up the rest from reference TRBV5-1 and TRBJ1-6 gives the full variable domain: KAGVTQTPRYLIKTRGQQVTLSCSPISGHRSVSWYQQTPGQGLQFLFEYFSETQRNKGNFPGRFSGRQFSNSRSEMNVSTLELGDSALYLCASSLAIRNSPLHFGNGTRLTVT.

The chain joins TRBV28 to TRBJ1-5; weak D call: TRBD1 (6 bases). Trimming shortened V by 3 bases and J by 3 bases, and 15 bases separated the two germline ends. This CDR3 region has 16 residues. Germline loops: CDR1 MDHEN, CDR2 SYDVKM. The CDR3 loop reads CASSFTGGAPNQPQHF. The CDR3 nucleotides read TGTGCCAGCAGTTTCACTGGGGGGGCCCCCAATCAGCCCCAGCATTTT.

The J gene is TRBJ2-1, the V gene TRBV6-2 or TRBV6-3, with a tentative D call TRBD1 (5 bases). This CDR3 spans 12 amino acids. V lost 7 bases, J lost 7 bases, and 11 bases lay in between. Per germline, CDR1 MNHEY and CDR2 SVGEGT. The CDR3 sequence: CASTRTFNEQFF. The CDR3 region has the DNA TGTGCCAGCACCCGGACATTTAATGAGCAGTTCTTC.

In regard to this clonotype: The junction departs from germline at one end; a sequencing error may be responsible. This chain joins TRBV7-7 and TRBJ2-1; a weak D match, TRBD2 (7 bases). The CDR3 loop spans 16 amino acids. Germline V lookup: CDR1 SSHAT, CDR2 FNYEAQ (reference sequence). CDR3 coding DNA: TGTGCTAGCAGCTTAGGGGGGGTGGGGGCCTACAATGAGCAGTTCTTC. It yields the protein CASSLGGVGAYNEQFF.